The present T cell receptor beta chain was sequenced within a study of T cells in Graves' hyperthyroidism and ophthalmopathy. Study overall: Once the initial diagnosis was made, peripheral blood was obtained before any treatment.

Points from the study as a whole: Ophthalmopathy was predicted by the model a median of around 5.9 months ahead of onset.

The CDR3 consists of 17 residues. V was pared by 3 bases and J by 1 base, with 11 bases of the junction left unmatched. Patients aged 18 to 65 had newly diagnosed hyperthyroidism of under 2 months' duration. Each diagnosis was grounded in clinical symptoms, serum thyroxine and TRAb, thyroid ultrasound, and orbital computed tomography. At least ten counts were recorded for this clonotype. The antigen is undetermined. RNA transcripts yielded amplified TCR beta CDR3 regions. Researchers ran a first-round RT-PCR on the TCR CDR3 using the HTBI primer set. A single record per CDR3 protein comes from TCRdb applying MiXCR to the multiplex PCR reads. The sample lists around 700,000 distinct CDR3 sequences; around 19% were seen once.

Sequences were obtained from blood. This chain joins TRBV12-3 or TRBV12-4 and TRBJ1-1, with 7 bases identical to TRBD1. This receptor was identified in a woman between 45 and 60 years old with Graves' hyperthyroidism that later progressed to Graves' ophthalmopathy. For the CDR3, the DNA is TGTGCCAGCAGTTTTCCAGTGGGCAGGGGGGAGAACACTGAAGCTTTCTTT. Its translation is CASSFPVGRGENTEAFF.